One T cell receptor beta chain is described in this entry. Its target is not known. The source of the sample is a study of Graves' ophthalmopathy and Graves' hyperthyroidism. As for the study in general: In this cohort's terms, stable hyperthyroidism meant no ophthalmopathy by 18 months of follow-up.

Broader study findings: From stable hyperthyroidism, ophthalmopathy was separated by a 13-signature model with 87.88% sensitivity and less than 83% specificity.

Certain patients, namely those with other autoimmune diseases, uncontrolled infections, pregnancy or lactation, were excluded. Orbital computed tomography, thyroid ultrasound, TRAb, serum thyroxine and clinical symptoms formed the basis of diagnosis. Amplified TCR beta CDR3 regions were obtained using RNA transcripts as template. RT-PCR with HTBI primers came first, then second-round multiplex PCR. TCRdb re-called the multiplex PCR reads with MiXCR, one entry per CDR3 protein. This table has approximately 1.2 million distinct CDR3 sequences, 35% to 40% appearing once. The germline V and J ends were trimmed by 5 bases and 0 bases, with 10 bases remaining between them. This CDR3 spans 15 amino acids. Germline CDR1 SGHAT, CDR2 FQNNGV.

The chain has TRBV11-2 and TRBJ2-2; D possibly corresponds to TRBD1 (6 bases). This clonotype was sampled from an adult man with Graves' hyperthyroidism. The sequenced material came from peripheral blood or thyroid tissue (not recorded which). This CDR3 is CASSAGETNTGELFF. CDR3 in DNA: TGTGCCAGCAGCGCAGGGGAAACGAACACCGGGGAGCTGTTTTTT. Together with reference TRBV11-2 and TRBJ2-2, the CDR3 gives the full variable domain: EAGVAQSPRYKIIEKRQSVAFWCNPISGHATLYWYQQILGQGPKLLIQFQNNGVVDDSQLPKDRFSAERLKGVDSTLKIQPAKLEDSAVYLCASSAGETNTGELFFGEGSRLTVL.